A selection of T cell receptor beta chains follows, all from one sample in a study of blood T cell repertoires in COVID-19. Profiled with immunoSEQ multiplex PCR; TCRdb holds only in-frame clones, not every one. The sample has roughly 150,000 clones, 85% to 90% seen once. The source material was peripheral blood. These receptors were collected from a woman between 55 and 75 years old with active COVID-19. CDR3s include the opening cysteine and the closing phenylalanine or tryptophan. The order of the fields is clone size, J gene, V gene, D gene, CDR3 protein, CDR3 DNA. A D gene is named only where the DNA matches it firmly. The listing skips clone size in some rows; elsewhere it reads once, few, many or a size class.

>.|TRBJ2-1|TRBV2|TRBD1
CASIPGQGIYNEQFF
TGTGCCAGCATCCCGGGACAGGGGATTTACAATGAGCAGTTCTTC
>.|TRBJ1-1|TRBV4-2|.
CASRRPQGQNTEAFF
TGTGCCAGCCGACGGCCCCAGGGGCAGAACACTGAAGCTTTCTTT
>.|TRBJ1-1|TRBV5-3|.
CARSSSGDTEAFF
TGTGCCAGAAGCTCCTCGGGGGACACTGAAGCTTTCTTT
>.|TRBJ2-1|TRBV2|TRBD2
CASGTSGYNEQFF
TGTGCCAGCGGGACTAGCGGGTACAATGAGCAGTTCTTC
>.|TRBJ2-1|TRBV29-1|TRBD2
CSVEVASGAYNEQFF
TGCAGCGTTGAAGTTGCTAGCGGTGCCTACAATGAGCAGTTCTTC
>.|TRBJ2-1|TRBV24-1|.
CATSAGHITFNEQFF
TGTGCCACCAGTGCGGGACATATCACTTTCAATGAGCAGTTCTTC
>.|TRBJ1-5|TRBV5-8|TRBD1
CASSLDRDLPSNQPQHF
TGTGCCAGCAGTCTTGACAGGGACTTGCCTAGCAATCAGCCCCAGCATTTT
>.|TRBJ2-1|TRBV2|.
CASSDPPGYNEQFF
TGTGCCAGCAGTGACCCCCCCGGCTACAATGAGCAGTTCTTC
>.|TRBJ1-1|TRBV5-6|TRBD1
CASVTGGFGTEAFF
TGTGCCAGCGTCACAGGGGGGTTTGGCACTGAAGCTTTCTTT
>once|TRBJ2-3|TRBV7-8|TRBD2
CASSRNSGAGTDTQYF
TGTGCCAGCAGTCGAAACAGCGGGGCGGGCACAGATACGCAGTATTTT
>few|TRBJ2-3|TRBV5-1|TRBD1
CASSRGQGSYDTQYF
TGCGCCAGCAGCCGAGGACAGGGCTCATACGATACGCAGTATTTT
>.|TRBJ2-2|TRBV27|.
CASSHAGTGELFF
TGTGCCAGCAGTCACGCGGGGACCGGGGAGCTGTTTTTT
>.|TRBJ1-5|TRBV11-2|TRBD1
CASSLAQGGTQPQHF
TGTGCCAGCAGCTTAGCACAGGGGGGGACTCAGCCCCAGCATTTT
>few|TRBJ2-7|TRBV27|.
CASSSGPEQYF
TGTGCCAGCAGTTCTGGGCCCGAGCAGTACTTC
>.|TRBJ2-1|TRBV9|.
CASSVEGEGDYQFF
TGTGCCAGCAGCGTAGAAGGGGAGGGGGACTACCAGTTCTTC
>.|TRBJ2-6|TRBV4-1|TRBD2
CASSHDPGLVSSAGANVLTF
TGCGCCAGCAGCCATGACCCGGGACTAGTATCCTCAGCTGGGGCCAACGTCCTGACTTTC
>.|TRBJ1-1|TRBV6-5|.
CASSWAGVGAEAFF
TGTGCCAGCAGTTGGGCGGGAGTCGGCGCTGAAGCTTTCTTT
>few|TRBJ2-7|TRBV18|TRBD1
CASSPNRGGIDEQYF
TGTGCCAGCTCACCTAATCGAGGGGGCATCGACGAGCAGTACTTC
>.|TRBJ1-2|TRBV15|.
CATSRTGEPNYGYTF
TGTGCCACCAGCAGGACAGGTGAACCTAACTATGGCTACACCTTC
>.|TRBJ2-3|TRBV28|.
CASSWLARGTDTQYF
TGTGCCAGCAGTTGGCTAGCGAGAGGCACAGATACGCAGTATTTT
>.|TRBJ1-1|TRBV12-3/TRBV12-4|.
CASSLAPQRAFF
TGTGCCAGCAGTTTAGCGCCCCAGCGAGCTTTCTTT
>.|TRBJ1-6|TRBV5-6|.
CASSLTQGRGYNSPLHF
TGTGCCAGCAGCTTGACGCAGGGGAGAGGATATAATTCACCCCTCCACTTT
>.|TRBJ2-5|TRBV5-1|TRBD1
CASSLPTGAETQYF
TGCGCCAGCAGCTTGCCGACAGGGGCAGAGACCCAGTACTTC
>.|TRBJ1-2|TRBV9|TRBD1
CASSVDGQGADYGYTF
TGTGCCAGCAGCGTAGACGGACAGGGGGCGGACTATGGCTACACCTTC
>.|TRBJ2-3|TRBV24-1|.
CATSDWGHEDTQYF
TGTGCCACCAGTGATTGGGGGCACGAGGATACGCAGTATTTT
>.|TRBJ2-7|TRBV28|TRBD1
CASSGGTGPWEQYF
TGTGCCAGCAGCGGCGGGACAGGGCCCTGGGAGCAGTACTTC
>.|TRBJ2-1|TRBV28|TRBD2
CASSFRVAGTYNEQFF
TGTGCCAGCAGTTTTAGGGTAGCGGGGACCTACAATGAGCAGTTCTTC
>few|TRBJ1-2|TRBV7-3|.
CASSLSRTAGGYTF
TGTGCCAGCAGCTTAAGTAGGACCGCGGGGGGCTACACCTTC
>.|TRBJ2-1|TRBV5-1|TRBD2
CASSLLASGSEQFF
TGCGCCAGCAGCTTGTTGGCTAGCGGGAGTGAGCAGTTCTTC
>.|TRBJ2-2|TRBV5-1|TRBD2
CASSPGLAGTGELFF
TGCGCCAGCAGCCCGGGACTAGCGGGAACCGGGGAGCTGTTTTTT
>.|TRBJ2-2|TRBV27|TRBD1
CASSLQGAVGELFF
TGTGCCAGCAGTTTACAGGGGGCGGTCGGGGAGCTGTTTTTT
>.|TRBJ2-7|TRBV18|TRBD2
CASSHPAGGVNEQYF
TGTGCCAGCTCACATCCAGCGGGAGGAGTTAACGAGCAGTACTTC
>.|TRBJ1-1|TRBV19|.
CASRRANTEAFF
TGTGCCAGTAGACGAGCTAACACTGAAGCTTTCTTT
>.|TRBJ2-1|TRBV24-1|TRBD1
CATSDSSWDRGNNEQFF
TGTGCCACCAGTGATTCTTCCTGGGACAGGGGGAACAATGAGCAGTTCTTC
>once|TRBJ2-1|TRBV19|TRBD2
CASSISSGLGEQFF
TGTGCCAGTAGTATATCTAGCGGGCTCGGTGAGCAGTTCTTC
>.|TRBJ2-2|TRBV18|TRBD1
CASSGDRDTGELFF
TGTGCCAGCTCAGGGGACAGAGACACCGGGGAGCTGTTTTTT
>.|TRBJ2-1|TRBV11-3|TRBD2
CASSLGSSGARDEQFF
TGTGCCAGCAGCTTAGGGTCTAGCGGGGCCAGGGATGAGCAGTTCTTC
>.|TRBJ1-1|TRBV5-8|.
CASLPRQPGTEAFF
TGTGCCAGCCTGCCGCGACAGCCTGGCACTGAAGCTTTCTTT
>.|TRBJ1-1|TRBV10-2|.
CASSLGHLNTEAFF
TGCGCCAGCAGCCTGGGACACCTGAACACTGAAGCTTTCTTT
>.|TRBJ1-1|TRBV6-2/TRBV6-3|.
CASSYGRGTEAFF
TGTGCCAGCAGTTACGGAAGGGGTACTGAAGCTTTCTTT
>.|TRBJ1-6|TRBV3-1/TRBV3-2|.
CASSQEPGLDSPLHF
TGTGCCAGCAGCCAAGAGCCAGGGCTGGATTCACCCCTCCACTTT
>once|TRBJ1-4|TRBV7-8|TRBD1
CASSLSSAQGGNEKLFF
TGTGCCAGCAGCTTATCATCCGCACAGGGGGGTAATGAAAAACTGTTTTTT